Listed here is a single T cell receptor beta chain. What this receptor recognizes is not known. The record has no base qualities; no much larger clone is one base away. Interpreted using the paper, the time point label stands for: around 25 months on ibrutinib. For TCR beta library preparation, approximately 2.2 micrograms of genomic DNA were isolated from cryopreserved PBMCs. Longitudinal blood samples from CLL patients receiving ibrutinib monotherapy were subjected to high-throughput TCR beta sequencing. The patients took part in an open-label, single-center phase 2 trial of ibrutinib monotherapy. On a MiSeq, deep resolution sequencing aimed for a depth between 1 in 1 million and 1 in 200,000 T cells, with each clonotype covered approximately 10x on average. TCR beta libraries were generated with the immunoSEQ hsTCRB Kit. The authors' analysis ran thus. Data were analyzed with ImmunoSEQ Data Assistant and ImmunoSEQ Analyzer, with V, D and J genes assigned per IMGT definitions. Clonality, which ranges from 0 to 1, was calculated as one minus the normalized Shannon entropy of productive rearrangement frequencies. Only overrepresented clonotypes making up at least 0.05% of the repertoire of each patient were included in the public clonotype analysis. Roughly 13 repertoires from age-matched healthy donors, obtained from immuneACCESS, served as clonality controls. The table was pulled from immuneACCESS by TCRdb, which kept in-frame rearrangements only. Such tables lose some clones; where checked, under half of the loss comes from unresolved V genes, and the rest has no known cause. For V, J and clone size, that table is used; D and trimming come from the DNA. The sample table contains over 120,000 clones; only one count was recorded for about 78% of them. Together, the top ten hold around 4.9% of the sample.

From its cysteine to its phenylalanine, the CDR3 spans 13 amino acids. Only CDR3 DNA remains: 39 bases, in frame from the first base. V sheds 4 bases and J sheds 5 bases, leaving 12 bases between their ends. Reading the germline V gene (reference sequence) gives CDR1 SGHKS and CDR2 YYEKEE. This sample stems from a study of cytotoxic CD8 clonotypes in ibrutinib-treated CLL (dated by TCRdb to the early 2020s). Study-level background: The cohort included roughly 15 treatment-naive and about a dozen relapsed/refractory patients; around 18 were IGHV unmutated. Partial responses were observed in approximately 24 patients and complete responses in 2; after a median follow-up of 68 months, remission was maintained in 15 or so patients and progression was observed in approximately 12. Samples at response were collected after a median of about 13 months of treatment, with a range of about 6 to 40 months. On average, each sample had roughly 230,000 productive templates and more than 75,000 productive rearrangements. Longitudinal samples were obtainable from 26 of the 86 participants in the trial. Cryopreserved peripheral blood mononuclear cells were collected at three points: before therapy, at response, and at either sustained remission or disease progression. Every remission and progressive disease sample was obtained while ibrutinib was still being received by the patients. Broader findings and caveats from the paper: Baseline clonality exceeded that of age-matched healthy donors and correlated strongly with circulating CD8+ T-cell counts. Lymph node repertoires were not examined, and the timing of sampling was not matched between patients in sustained remission and those whose disease progressed. Public clonotypes were found to be uncommon and were observed to contract or remain stable during treatment; the increase in clonality was shown to reflect expansion of private clonotypes at ibrutinib response. An increase in clonality was observed at ibrutinib response, with clonality remaining stable during sustained remission and falling back toward baseline at progression.

The source was PBMCs, collected after 24 months of ibrutinib treatment. This chain joins TRBV5-5 to TRBJ2-5; TRBD2 could be the D gene, as 6 bases match. This sequence originates from a human donor with chronic lymphocytic leukemia. CDR3 sequence: CASSPSGVETQYF. The DNA is TGTGCCAGCAGCCCGTCGGGGGTGGAGACCCAGTACTTC.